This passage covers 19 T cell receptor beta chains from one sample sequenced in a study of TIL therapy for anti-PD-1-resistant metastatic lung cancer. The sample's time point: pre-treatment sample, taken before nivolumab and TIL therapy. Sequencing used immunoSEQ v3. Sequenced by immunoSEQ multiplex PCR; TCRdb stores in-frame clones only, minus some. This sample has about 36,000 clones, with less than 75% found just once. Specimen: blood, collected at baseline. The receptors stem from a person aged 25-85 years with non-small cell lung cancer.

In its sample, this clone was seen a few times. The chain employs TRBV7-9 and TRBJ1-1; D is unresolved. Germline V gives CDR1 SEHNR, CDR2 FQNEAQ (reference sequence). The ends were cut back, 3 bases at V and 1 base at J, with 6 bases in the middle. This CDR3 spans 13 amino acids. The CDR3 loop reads CASSFQGNTEAFF. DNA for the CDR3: TGTGCCAGCAGCTTTCAAGGGAACACTGAAGCTTTCTTT.

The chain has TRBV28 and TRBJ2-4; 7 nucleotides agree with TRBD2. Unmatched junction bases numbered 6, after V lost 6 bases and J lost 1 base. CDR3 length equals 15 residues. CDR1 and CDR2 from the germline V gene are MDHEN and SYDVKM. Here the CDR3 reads CASSPSGTAKNIQYF. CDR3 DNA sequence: TGTGCCAGCAGCCCAAGCGGGACGGCCAAAAACATTCAGTACTTC.

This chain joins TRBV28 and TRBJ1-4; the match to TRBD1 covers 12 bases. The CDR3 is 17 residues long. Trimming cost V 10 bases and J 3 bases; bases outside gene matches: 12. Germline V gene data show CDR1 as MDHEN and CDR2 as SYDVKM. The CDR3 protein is CATRGGTGGAANEKLFF. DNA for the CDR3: TGTGCCACCCGAGGCGGGACAGGGGGCGCGGCTAATGAAAAACTGTTTTTT.

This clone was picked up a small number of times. CDR3 region: CSANGDGELFF. CDR3 nucleotides: TGCAGTGCAAACGGGGACGGGGAGCTGTTTTTT. The chain combines TRBV20-1 with TRBJ2-2; TRBD2 is a possible D gene (5 bases). V lost 6 bases, J lost 7 bases, and 9 bases lay in between. The CDR3 length is 11 residues. Looked up from germline, CDR1 is DFQATT and CDR2 is SNEGSKA (reference sequence).

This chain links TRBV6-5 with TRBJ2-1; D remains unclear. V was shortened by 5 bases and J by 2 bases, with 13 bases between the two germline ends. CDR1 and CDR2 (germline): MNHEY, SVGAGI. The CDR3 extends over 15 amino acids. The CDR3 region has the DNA TGTGCCAGCAGTCCGGACGCAGCGCCCTACAATGAGCAGTTCTTC. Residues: CASSPDAAPYNEQFF.

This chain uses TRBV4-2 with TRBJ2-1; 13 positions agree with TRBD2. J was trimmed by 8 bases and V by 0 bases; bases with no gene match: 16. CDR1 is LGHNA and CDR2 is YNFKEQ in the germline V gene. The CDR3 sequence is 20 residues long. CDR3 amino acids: CASSQDEGKTSGGAFHEQFF. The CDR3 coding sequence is TGTGCCAGCAGCCAAGATGAAGGGAAAACTAGCGGGGGGGCATTCCATGAGCAGTTCTTC.

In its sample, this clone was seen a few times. CDR3 residues: CASSSGLAKNIQYF. Here the CDR3 DNA reads TGTGCCAGCAGCTCAGGACTAGCCAAAAACATTCAGTACTTC. The V call is TRBV7-9, the J call TRBJ2-4; TRBD2 might be the D (5 bases). CDR3 size: 14 residues. The V end was cut by 4 bases, the J end by 0 bases, with 7 bases between. CDR1 is SEHNR and CDR2 is FQNEAQ in the germline V gene (reference sequence).

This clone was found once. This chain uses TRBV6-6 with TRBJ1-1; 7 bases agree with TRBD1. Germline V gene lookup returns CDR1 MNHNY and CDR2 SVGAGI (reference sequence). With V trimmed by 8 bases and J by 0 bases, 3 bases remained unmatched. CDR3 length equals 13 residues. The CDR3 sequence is CASQGGMNTEAFF. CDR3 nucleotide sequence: TGTGCCAGCCAGGGGGGCATGAACACTGAAGCTTTCTTT.

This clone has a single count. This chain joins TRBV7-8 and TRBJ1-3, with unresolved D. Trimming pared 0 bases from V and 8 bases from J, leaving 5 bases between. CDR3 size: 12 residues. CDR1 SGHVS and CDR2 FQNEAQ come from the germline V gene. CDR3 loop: CASSLASDTIYF. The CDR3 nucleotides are TGTGCCAGCAGCTTAGCGTCAGACACCATATATTTT.

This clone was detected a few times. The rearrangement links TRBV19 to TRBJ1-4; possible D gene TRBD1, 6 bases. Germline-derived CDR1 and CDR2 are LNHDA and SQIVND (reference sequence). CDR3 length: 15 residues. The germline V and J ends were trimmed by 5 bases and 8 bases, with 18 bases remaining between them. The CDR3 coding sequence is TGTGCCAGTAGTTCCCGGACAGTCTCAGGGGAAAAACTGTTTTTT. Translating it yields CASSSRTVSGEKLFF.

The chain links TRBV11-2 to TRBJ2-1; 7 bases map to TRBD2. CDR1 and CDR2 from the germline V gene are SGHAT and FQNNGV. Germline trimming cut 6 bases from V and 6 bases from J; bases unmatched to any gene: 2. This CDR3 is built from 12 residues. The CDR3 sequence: CASSSGRNEQFF. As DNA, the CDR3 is TGTGCCAGCAGTAGCGGGCGCAATGAGCAGTTCTTC.

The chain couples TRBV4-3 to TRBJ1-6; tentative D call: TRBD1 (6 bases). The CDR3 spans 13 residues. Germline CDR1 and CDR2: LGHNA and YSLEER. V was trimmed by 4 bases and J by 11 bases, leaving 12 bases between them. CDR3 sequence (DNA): TGCGCCAGCAGCCTAGAACCAGGGGCACCCCTCCACTTT. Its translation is CASSLEPGAPLHF.

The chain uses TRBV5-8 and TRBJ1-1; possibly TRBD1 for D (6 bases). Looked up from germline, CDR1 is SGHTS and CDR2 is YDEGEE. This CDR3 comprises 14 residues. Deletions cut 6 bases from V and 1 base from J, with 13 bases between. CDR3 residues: CASKQWGQNTEAFF. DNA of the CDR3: TGTGCCAGCAAGCAATGGGGGCAGAACACTGAAGCTTTCTTT.

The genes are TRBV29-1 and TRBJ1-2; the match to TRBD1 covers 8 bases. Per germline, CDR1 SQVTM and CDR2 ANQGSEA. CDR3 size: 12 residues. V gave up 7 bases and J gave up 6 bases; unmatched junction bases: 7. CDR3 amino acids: CSATDRDDGYTF. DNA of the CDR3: TGCAGCGCGACGGACAGGGACGATGGCTACACCTTC. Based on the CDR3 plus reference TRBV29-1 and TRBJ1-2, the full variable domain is SAVISQKPSRDICQRGTSLTIQCQVDSQVTMMFWYRQQPGQSLTLIATANQGSEATYESGFVIDKFPISRPNLTFSTLTVSNMSPEDSSIYLCSATDRDDGYTFGSGTRLTVV.

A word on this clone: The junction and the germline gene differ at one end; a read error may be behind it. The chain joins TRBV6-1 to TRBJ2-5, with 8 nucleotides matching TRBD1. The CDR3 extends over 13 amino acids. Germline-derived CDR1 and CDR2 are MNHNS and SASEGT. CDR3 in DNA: TGTGCCAGCAGTGAAGGAAGGGGAACAGGGGGTGACTTC. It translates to CASSEGRGTGGDF.

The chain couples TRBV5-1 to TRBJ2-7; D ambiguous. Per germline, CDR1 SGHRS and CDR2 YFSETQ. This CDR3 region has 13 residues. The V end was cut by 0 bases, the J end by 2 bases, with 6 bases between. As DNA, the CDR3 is TGCGCCAGCAGCTTGGAGGGTGCCTACGAGCAGTACTTC. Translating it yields CASSLEGAYEQYF.

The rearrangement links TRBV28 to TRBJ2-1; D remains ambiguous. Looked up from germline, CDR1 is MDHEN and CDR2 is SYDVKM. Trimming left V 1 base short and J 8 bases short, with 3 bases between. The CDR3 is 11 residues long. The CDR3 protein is CASSLLDEQFF. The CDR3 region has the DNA TGTGCCAGCAGTTTATTGGATGAGCAGTTCTTC.

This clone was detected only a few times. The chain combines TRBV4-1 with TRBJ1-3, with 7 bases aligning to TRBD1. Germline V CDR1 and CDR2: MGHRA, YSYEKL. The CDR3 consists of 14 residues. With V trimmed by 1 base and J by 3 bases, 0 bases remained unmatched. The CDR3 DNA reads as TGCGCCAGCAGCCAAGCAGGGGGTGGAAACACCATATATTTT. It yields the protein CASSQAGGGNTIYF.

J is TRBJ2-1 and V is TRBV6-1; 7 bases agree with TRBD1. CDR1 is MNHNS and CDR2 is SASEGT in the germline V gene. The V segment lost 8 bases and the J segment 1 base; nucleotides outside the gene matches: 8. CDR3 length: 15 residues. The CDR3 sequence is CASAQQGNSYNEQFF. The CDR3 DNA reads TGTGCCAGCGCACAACAGGGGAATTCCTACAATGAGCAGTTCTTC.